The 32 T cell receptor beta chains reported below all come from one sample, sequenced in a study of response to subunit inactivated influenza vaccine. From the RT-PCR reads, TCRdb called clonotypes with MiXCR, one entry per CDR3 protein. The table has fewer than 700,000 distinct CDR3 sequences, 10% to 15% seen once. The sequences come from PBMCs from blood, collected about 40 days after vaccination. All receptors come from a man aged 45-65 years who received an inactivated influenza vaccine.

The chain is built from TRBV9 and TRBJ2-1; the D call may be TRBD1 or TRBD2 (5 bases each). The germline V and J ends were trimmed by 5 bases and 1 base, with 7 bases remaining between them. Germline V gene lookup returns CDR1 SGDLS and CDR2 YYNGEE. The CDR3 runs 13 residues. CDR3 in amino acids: CASRGESYNEQFF. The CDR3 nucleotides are TGTGCCAGCAGGGGGGAGTCCTACAATGAGCAGTTCTTC.

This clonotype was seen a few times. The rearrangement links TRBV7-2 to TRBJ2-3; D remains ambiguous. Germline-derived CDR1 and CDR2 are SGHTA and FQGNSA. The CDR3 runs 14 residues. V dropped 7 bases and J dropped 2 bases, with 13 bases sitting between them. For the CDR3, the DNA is TGTGCCAGCACCATAGGAGTGAACACAGATACGCAGTATTTT. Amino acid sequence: CASTIGVNTDTQYF.

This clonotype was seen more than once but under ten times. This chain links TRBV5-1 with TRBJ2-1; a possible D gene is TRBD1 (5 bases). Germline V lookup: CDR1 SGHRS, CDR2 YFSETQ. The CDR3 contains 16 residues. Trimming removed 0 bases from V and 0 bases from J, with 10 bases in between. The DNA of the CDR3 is TGCGCCAGCAGCTTGGTCAGTCAGGGCTCCTACAATGAGCAGTTCTTC. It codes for CASSLVSQGSYNEQFF.

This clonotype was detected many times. This CDR3 reads CASSLDRVDSSYNSPLHF. CDR3 in DNA: TGCGCCAGCAGCTTGGACAGGGTCGATAGCTCCTATAATTCACCCCTCCACTTT. The rearrangement links TRBV5-1 to TRBJ1-6, with a tentative D call TRBD1 (6 bases). Germline assignment: CDR1 SGHRS and CDR2 YFSETQ. The V end was cut by 0 bases, the J end by 0 bases, with 13 bases between. This CDR3 is 18 amino acids long.

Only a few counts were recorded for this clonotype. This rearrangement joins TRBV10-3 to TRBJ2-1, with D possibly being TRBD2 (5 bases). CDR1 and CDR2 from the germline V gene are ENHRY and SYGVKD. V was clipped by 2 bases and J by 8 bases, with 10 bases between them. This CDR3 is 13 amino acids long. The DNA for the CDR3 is TGTGCCATCAGTGAGATCGGGGTGGATGAGCAGTTCTTC. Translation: CAISEIGVDEQFF.

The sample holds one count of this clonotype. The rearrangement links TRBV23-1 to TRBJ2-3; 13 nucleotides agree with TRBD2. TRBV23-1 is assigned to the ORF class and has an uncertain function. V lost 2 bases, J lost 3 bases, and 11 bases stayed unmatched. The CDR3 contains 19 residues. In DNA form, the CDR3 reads TGCGCCAGCAGTCAACCTCCCGGGACTAGCGGGAAGGGGACAGATACGCAGTATTTT. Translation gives CASSQPPGTSGKGTDTQYF.

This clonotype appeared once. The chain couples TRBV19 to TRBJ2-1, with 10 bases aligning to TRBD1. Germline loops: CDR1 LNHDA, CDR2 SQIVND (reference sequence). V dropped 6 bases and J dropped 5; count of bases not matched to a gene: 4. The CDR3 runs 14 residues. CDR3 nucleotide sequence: TGTGCCAGTAGGGGGACAGGGGCCCACAATGAGCAGTTCTTC. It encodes CASRGTGAHNEQFF.

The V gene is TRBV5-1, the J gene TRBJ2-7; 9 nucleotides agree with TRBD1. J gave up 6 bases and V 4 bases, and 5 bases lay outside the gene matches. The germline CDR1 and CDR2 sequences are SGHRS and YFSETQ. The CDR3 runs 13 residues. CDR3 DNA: TGCGCCAGCAGCAGGGGACAGGGAGGCGAGCAGTACTTC. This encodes CASSRGQGGEQYF.

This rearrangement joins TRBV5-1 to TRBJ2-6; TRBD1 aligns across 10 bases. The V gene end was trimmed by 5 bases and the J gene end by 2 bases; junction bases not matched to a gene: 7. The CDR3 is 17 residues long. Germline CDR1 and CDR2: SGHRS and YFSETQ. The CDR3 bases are TGCGCCAGCAGTCGCGGGACAGGGGTTCCTGGGGCCAACGTCCTGACTTTC. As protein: CASSRGTGVPGANVLTF.

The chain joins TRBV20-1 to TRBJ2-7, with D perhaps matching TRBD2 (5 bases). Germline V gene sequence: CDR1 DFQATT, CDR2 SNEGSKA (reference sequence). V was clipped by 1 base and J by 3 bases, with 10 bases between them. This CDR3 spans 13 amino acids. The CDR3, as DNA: TGCAGTGCTAGAGTCTTCGGGAACTACGAGCAGTACTTC. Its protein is CSARVFGNYEQYF.

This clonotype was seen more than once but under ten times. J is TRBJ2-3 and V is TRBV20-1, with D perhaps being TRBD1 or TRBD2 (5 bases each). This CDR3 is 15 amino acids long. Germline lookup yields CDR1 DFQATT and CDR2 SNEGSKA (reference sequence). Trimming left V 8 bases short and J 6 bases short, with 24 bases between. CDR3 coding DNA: TGCAGTACCAGTCCCGGGACCATGATACGCGATACGCAGTATTTT. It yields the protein CSTSPGTMIRDTQYF.

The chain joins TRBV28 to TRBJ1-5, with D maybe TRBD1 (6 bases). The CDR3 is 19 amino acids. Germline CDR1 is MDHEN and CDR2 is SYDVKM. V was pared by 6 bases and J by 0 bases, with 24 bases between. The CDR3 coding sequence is TGTGCCAGCAGGGACTCGACAGGAGCGACCGGGTATAGCAATCAGCCCCAGCATTTT. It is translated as CASRDSTGATGYSNQPQHF.

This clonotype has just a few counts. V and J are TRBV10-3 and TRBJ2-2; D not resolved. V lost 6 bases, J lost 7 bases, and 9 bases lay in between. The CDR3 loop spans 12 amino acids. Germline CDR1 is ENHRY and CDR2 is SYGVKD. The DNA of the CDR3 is TGTGCCATCAGGGCCCGCGGCGGGGAGCTGTTTTTT. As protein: CAIRARGGELFF.

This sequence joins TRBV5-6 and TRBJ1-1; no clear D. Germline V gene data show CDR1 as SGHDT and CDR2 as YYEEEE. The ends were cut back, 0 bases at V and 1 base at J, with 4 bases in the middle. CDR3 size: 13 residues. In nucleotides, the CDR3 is TGTGCCAGCAGCTTGGGGTGGAACACTGAAGCTTTCTTT. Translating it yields CASSLGWNTEAFF.

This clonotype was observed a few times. CDR3 protein: CASRTRGSYEQYF. DNA of the CDR3: TGTGCCAGCAGAACTAGGGGCTCCTACGAGCAGTACTTC. This chain links TRBV12-3 or TRBV12-4 with TRBJ2-7; D possibly matches TRBD1 or TRBD2 (5 bases each). This CDR3 contains 13 residues. With 6 bases removed from V and 0 bases from J, the gap between germline ends came to 9 bases.

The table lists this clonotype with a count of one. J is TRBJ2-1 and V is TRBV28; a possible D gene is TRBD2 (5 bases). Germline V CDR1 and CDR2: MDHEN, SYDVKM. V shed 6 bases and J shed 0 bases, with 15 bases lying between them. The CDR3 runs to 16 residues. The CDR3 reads CASRDFSESSYNEQFF. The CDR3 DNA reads TGTGCCAGCAGGGACTTCTCGGAGAGCTCCTACAATGAGCAGTTCTTC.

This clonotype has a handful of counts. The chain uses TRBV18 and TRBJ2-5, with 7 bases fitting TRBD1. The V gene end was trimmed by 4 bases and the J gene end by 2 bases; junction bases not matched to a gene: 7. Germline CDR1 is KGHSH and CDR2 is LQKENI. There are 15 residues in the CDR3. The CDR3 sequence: CASSRKQGQQETQYF. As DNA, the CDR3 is TGTGCCAGCTCACGAAAACAGGGGCAACAAGAGACCCAGTACTTC. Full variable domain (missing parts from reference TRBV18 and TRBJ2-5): NAGVMQNPRHLVRRRGQEARLRCSPMKGHSHVYWYRQLPEEGLKFMVYLQKENIIDESGMPKERFSAEFPKEGPSILRIQQVVRGDSAAYFCASSRKQGQQETQYFGPGTRLLVL.

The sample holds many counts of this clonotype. DNA of the CDR3: TGTGCCAGCAGCCAAGAGTCGGGGACTAGCGGGAGAACGTTGTTATTCAATGAGCAGTTCTTC. Translation: CASSQESGTSGRTLLFNEQFF. The chain has TRBV4-2 and TRBJ2-1; 14 nucleotides match TRBD2. V trimming: 0 bases; J trimming: 6 bases; junction bases outside the gene matches: 16. CDR1 is LGHNA, CDR2 YNFKEQ, per germline. The CDR3 loop spans 21 amino acids.

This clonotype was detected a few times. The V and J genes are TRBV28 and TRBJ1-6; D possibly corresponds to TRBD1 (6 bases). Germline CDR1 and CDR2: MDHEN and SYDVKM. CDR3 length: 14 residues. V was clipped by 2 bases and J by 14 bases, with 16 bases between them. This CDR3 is CASSLGQTPRSLHF. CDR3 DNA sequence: TGTGCCAGCAGTTTAGGACAGACCCCCCGTTCCCTCCACTTT.

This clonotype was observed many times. In nucleotides, the CDR3 is TGTGCCAGCAGTTACGGGACAGGGAATTCACCCCTCCACTTT. It codes for CASSYGTGNSPLHF. The chain has TRBV6-5 and TRBJ1-6, with 9 nucleotides matching TRBD1. V lost 2 bases and J lost 7; bases outside the gene matches: 0. Germline CDR1 reads MNHEY; CDR2 reads SVGAGI. This CDR3 comprises 14 residues.

CDR3 sequence: CASSPGQPVTDTQYF. CDR3 DNA sequence: TGTGCCAGCAGTCCGGGACAGCCAGTAACAGATACGCAGTATTTT. The chain combines TRBV6-2 or TRBV6-3 with TRBJ2-3; 7 bases are shared with TRBD1. The CDR3 consists of 15 residues. Germline values: CDR1 MNHEY, CDR2 SVGEGT. Losses at the gene ends were 5 bases for V and 3 bases for J; bases not matched to a gene: 8.

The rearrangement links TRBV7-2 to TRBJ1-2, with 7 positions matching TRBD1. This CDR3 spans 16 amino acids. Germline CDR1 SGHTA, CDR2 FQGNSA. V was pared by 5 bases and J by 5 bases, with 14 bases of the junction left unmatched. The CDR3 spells CASSRGTALMMYGYTF. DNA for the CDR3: TGTGCCAGCAGCCGCGGGACAGCCCTAATGATGTATGGCTACACCTTC.

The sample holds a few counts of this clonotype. CDR3 nucleotides: TGTGCCAGCCACCCGGGCAGCCTGAACACTGAAGCTTTCTTT. Translated: CASHPGSLNTEAFF. The V and J genes are TRBV3-1 and TRBJ1-1; no firm D call. Germline CDR1 is LGHDT and CDR2 is YNNKEL (reference sequence). The V end was cut by 8 bases, the J end by 0 bases, with 13 bases between. The CDR3 has 14 amino acids.

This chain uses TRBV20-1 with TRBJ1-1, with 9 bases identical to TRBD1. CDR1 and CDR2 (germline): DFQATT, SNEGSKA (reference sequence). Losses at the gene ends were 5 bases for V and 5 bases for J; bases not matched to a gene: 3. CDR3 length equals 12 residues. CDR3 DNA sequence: TGCAGTGCTTCACAGGGGGCGACTGAAGCTTTCTTT. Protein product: CSASQGATEAFF.

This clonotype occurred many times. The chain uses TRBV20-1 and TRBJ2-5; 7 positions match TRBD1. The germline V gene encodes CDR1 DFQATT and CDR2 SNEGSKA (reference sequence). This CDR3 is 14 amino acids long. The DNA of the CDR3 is TGCAGCACCGCCCGGGGACAGCTAATGGAGACCCAGTACTTC. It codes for CSTARGQLMETQYF.

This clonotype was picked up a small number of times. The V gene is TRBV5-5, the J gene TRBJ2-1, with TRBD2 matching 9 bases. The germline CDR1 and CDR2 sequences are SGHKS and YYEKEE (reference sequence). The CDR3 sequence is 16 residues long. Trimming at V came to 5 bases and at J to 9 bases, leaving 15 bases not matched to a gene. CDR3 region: CASRLQPGGRAPEQFF. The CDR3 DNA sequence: TGTGCCAGCAGGTTGCAGCCGGGCGGGAGGGCCCCTGAGCAGTTCTTC.

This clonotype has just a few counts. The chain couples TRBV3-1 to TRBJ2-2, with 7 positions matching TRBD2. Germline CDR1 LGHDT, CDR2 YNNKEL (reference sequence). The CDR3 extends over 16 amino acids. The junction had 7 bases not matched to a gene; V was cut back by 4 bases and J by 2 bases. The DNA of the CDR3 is TGTGCCAGCAGCCCTGCCGGGACTATAAACACCGGGGAGCTGTTTTTT. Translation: CASSPAGTINTGELFF. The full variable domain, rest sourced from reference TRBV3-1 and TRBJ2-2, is DTAVSQTPKYLVTQMGNDKSIKCEQNLGHDTMYWYKQDSKKFLKIMFSYNNKELIINETVPNRFSPKSPDKAHLNLHINSLELGDSAVYFCASSPAGTINTGELFFGEGSRLTVL.

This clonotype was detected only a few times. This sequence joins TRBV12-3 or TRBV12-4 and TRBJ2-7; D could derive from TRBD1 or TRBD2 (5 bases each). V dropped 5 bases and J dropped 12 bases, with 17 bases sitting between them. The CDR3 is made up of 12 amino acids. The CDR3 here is CASSPARGSRYF. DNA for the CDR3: TGTGCCAGCAGTCCGGCGAGGGGCAGTAGGTACTTC.

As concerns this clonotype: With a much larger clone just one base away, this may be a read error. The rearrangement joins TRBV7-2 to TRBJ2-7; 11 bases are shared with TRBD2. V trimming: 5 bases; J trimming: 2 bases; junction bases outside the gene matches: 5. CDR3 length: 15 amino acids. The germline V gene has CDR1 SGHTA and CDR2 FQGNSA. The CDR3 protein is CASSTGTSGTYEQYF. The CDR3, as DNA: TGTGCCAGCAGCACGGGGACTAGCGGCACCTACGAGCAGTACTTC.

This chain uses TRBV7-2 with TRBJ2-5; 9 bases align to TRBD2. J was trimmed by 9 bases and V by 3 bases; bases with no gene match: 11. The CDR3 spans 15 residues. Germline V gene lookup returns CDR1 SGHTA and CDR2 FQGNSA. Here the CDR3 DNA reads TGTGCCAGCAGCTTGGCTAGCGGGGCCCGGGTGTCCCAGTACTTC. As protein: CASSLASGARVSQYF.

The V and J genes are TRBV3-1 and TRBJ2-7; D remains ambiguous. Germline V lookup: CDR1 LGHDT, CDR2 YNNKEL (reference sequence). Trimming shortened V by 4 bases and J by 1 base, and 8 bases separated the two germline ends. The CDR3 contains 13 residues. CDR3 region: CASSLIGSYEQYF. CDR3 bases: TGTGCCAGCAGCCTAATAGGGTCCTACGAGCAGTACTTC.

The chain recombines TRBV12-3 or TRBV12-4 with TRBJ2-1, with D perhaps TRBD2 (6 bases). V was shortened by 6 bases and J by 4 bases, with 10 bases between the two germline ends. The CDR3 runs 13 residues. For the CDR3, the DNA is TGTGCCAGCAGGCCAGGAGGGTACAATGAGCAGTTCTTC. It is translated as CASRPGGYNEQFF.